Following are 20 T cell receptor beta chains from one sample sequenced in a study of blood T cell repertoires in COVID-19. The assay was immunoSEQ multiplex PCR, and TCRdb's table has in-frame clones only and misses some. The top ten clones hold around 6% of a sample with approximately 230,000 clones, 87% of them seen once. The specimen was PBMCs or T cells enriched from blood (not recorded which). The source of these receptors is a woman in her twenties or thirties with acute COVID-19.

This rearrangement joins TRBV7-9 to TRBJ1-2; 7 positions match TRBD1. The junction had 7 bases not matched to a gene; V was cut back by 4 bases and J by 8 bases. Germline assignment: CDR1 SEHNR and CDR2 FQNEAQ (reference sequence). The CDR3 extends over 13 amino acids. In DNA form, the CDR3 reads TGTGCCAGCAGCTCGAGGGACAGCCGGGGCTACACCTTC. It is translated as CASSSRDSRGYTF.

This chain uses TRBV6-2 or TRBV6-3 with TRBJ1-2; D is unclear. Trimming shortened V by 2 bases and J by 10 bases, and 11 bases separated the two germline ends. In germline, CDR1 is MNHEY, CDR2 SVGEGT. The CDR3 contains 12 residues. DNA of the CDR3: TGTGCCAGCAGTTACCCACAGAATAACTACACCTTC. As protein: CASSYPQNNYTF.

The V and J genes are TRBV5-1 and TRBJ1-5; D is unclear. This CDR3 comprises 13 residues. The germline V gene has CDR1 SGHRS and CDR2 YFSETQ. Trimming pared 4 bases from V and 7 bases from J, leaving 12 bases between. The CDR3 sequence: CASSPSGGQPQHF. The CDR3 DNA sequence: TGCGCCAGCAGCCCTAGTGGAGGGCAGCCCCAGCATTTT.

This sequence joins TRBV4-3 and TRBJ2-4, with 7 bases that match TRBD2. CDR3 length: 15 residues. In germline, CDR1 is LGHNA, CDR2 YSLEER. J gave up 6 bases and V 0 bases, and 5 bases lay outside the gene matches. The DNA for the CDR3 is TGCGCCAGCAGCCAAGATCGGGGGAGGGCAAACATTCAGTACTTC. It translates to CASSQDRGRANIQYF.

The rearrangement uses TRBV5-1 and TRBJ1-2, with TRBD1 matching over 9 bases. The V segment lost 4 bases and the J segment 4 bases; nucleotides outside the gene matches: 5. CDR1 and CDR2 (germline): SGHRS, YFSETQ. The CDR3 spans 14 residues. DNA for the CDR3: TGCGCCAGCAGCAACACGACAGGGGGCTATGGCTACACCTTC. Translating gives CASSNTTGGYGYTF.

The V gene is TRBV3-1 (or the pseudogene TRBV3-2), the J gene TRBJ1-2; D remains ambiguous. This CDR3 region has 14 residues. Germline V gives CDR1 LGHDT, CDR2 YNNKEL (reference sequence). The V gene lost 6 bases and the J gene lost 4 bases, with 15 bases spanning the gap. The CDR3 nucleotides read TGTGCCAGCAGTCCTTACGCGGGCTCCTATGGCTACACCTTC. As protein: CASSPYAGSYGYTF.

The chain employs TRBV7-9 and TRBJ2-2; D ambiguous. This CDR3 has 16 residues. V gave up 5 bases and J gave up 3 bases, with 16 bases separating them. Germline-derived CDR1 and CDR2 are SEHNR and FQNEAQ (reference sequence). Here the CDR3 reads CASSTILTADTGELFF. The DNA for the CDR3 is TGTGCCAGCAGCACAATACTTACAGCTGACACCGGGGAGCTGTTTTTT.

This chain uses TRBV19 with TRBJ2-7, with 7 bases fitting TRBD1. The trim removed 6 bases at V and 5 bases at J, leaving 7 bases unmatched. The CDR3 sequence is 13 residues long. Germline-derived CDR1 and CDR2 are LNHDA and SQIVND (reference sequence). The CDR3 DNA reads TGTGCCAGTAGCGACAGGGTTGCGGACGAGCAGTACTTC. This sequence encodes CASSDRVADEQYF.

The chain employs TRBV6-5 and TRBJ1-2; TRBD1 agrees at 9 bases. Germline V gene sequence: CDR1 MNHEY, CDR2 SVGAGI. J gave up 4 bases and V 4 bases, and 7 bases lay outside the gene matches. The length of the CDR3 is 15 residues. CDR3 residues: CASSSLTTGGYGYTF. The CDR3, as DNA: TGTGCCAGCAGTTCTCTCACGACAGGGGGCTATGGCTACACCTTC.

The V and J genes are TRBV7-2 and TRBJ1-2; 7 bases map to TRBD1. The germline gives CDR1 SGHTA, CDR2 FQGNSA. CDR3 length: 13 residues. The trim removed 1 base at V and 8 bases at J, leaving 4 bases unmatched. The CDR3 nucleotides are TGTGCCAGCAGCTTAGGGAGGGGGCGAGGCTACACCTTC. Its translation is CASSLGRGRGYTF.

The V call is TRBV27, the J call TRBJ2-1; TRBD2 might be the D (5 bases). Between the trimmed V and J ends, which lost 0 bases and 2 bases, there was a span of 11 bases. This CDR3 spans 16 amino acids. Germline lookup yields CDR1 MNHEY and CDR2 SMNVEV (reference sequence). This chain's CDR3 is CASSLSSSRAYNEQFF. The DNA of the CDR3 is TGTGCCAGCAGTTTATCCTCTAGCCGAGCCTACAATGAGCAGTTCTTC.

The V call is TRBV27, the J call TRBJ2-4, with a possible D match to TRBD1 (6 bases). V was pared by 2 bases and J by 4 bases, with 18 bases between. The CDR3 length is 17 residues. Germline V gene lookup returns CDR1 MNHEY and CDR2 SMNVEV (reference sequence). The CDR3 DNA reads as TGTGCCAGCAGTTTACGCAGGGGTGATTACTTAAAAAACATTCAGTACTTC. This gives the protein CASSLRRGDYLKNIQYF.

The chain carries TRBV4-2 and TRBJ1-1, with D possibly being TRBD1 (5 bases). Looked up from germline, CDR1 is LGHNA and CDR2 is YNFKEQ. V gave up 0 bases and J gave up 8 bases, with 10 bases separating them. There are 13 residues in the CDR3. The CDR3 bases are TGTGCCAGCAGCCAAGATAACCCAGGGGAAGCTTTCTTT. This sequence encodes CASSQDNPGEAFF.

The rearrangement uses TRBV7-8 and TRBJ2-1; TRBD2 agrees at 13 bases. CDR3 size: 16 residues. Germline lookup yields CDR1 SGHVS and CDR2 FQNEAQ. Unmatched junction bases numbered 7, after V lost 6 bases and J lost 5 bases. CDR3 coding DNA: TGTGCCAGCAGTAAGTGGACTAGCGGGGGTAACAATGAGCAGTTCTTC. Encoded protein: CASSKWTSGGNNEQFF.

The chain carries TRBV28 and TRBJ1-1, with 9 positions matching TRBD1. The V gene end was trimmed by 4 bases and the J gene end by 3 bases; junction bases not matched to a gene: 9. The CDR3 contains 16 residues. Germline V gene lookup returns CDR1 MDHEN and CDR2 SYDVKM. CDR3 amino acids: CASSSADRGVYTEAFF. The DNA of the CDR3 is TGTGCCAGCAGTTCCGCGGACAGGGGAGTGTACACTGAAGCTTTCTTT.

In its sample, this clone was seen once. The gene calls are TRBV6-5 and TRBJ1-1; D may be TRBD1 (5 bases). Trimming cost V 8 bases and J 4 bases, with 20 bases left between them. The CDR3 has 15 amino acids. Germline values: CDR1 MNHEY, CDR2 SVGAGI. The chain's CDR3 is CASLSKLAGGTEAFF. DNA of the CDR3: TGTGCCAGCCTGTCCAAGCTGGCGGGGGGCACTGAAGCTTTCTTT.

This clone has a handful of counts. V gene TRBV19 combines with J gene TRBJ1-1; 10 nucleotides align to TRBD1. Per germline, CDR1 LNHDA and CDR2 SQIVND (reference sequence). The CDR3 covers 14 residues. The V gene end was trimmed by 3 bases and the J gene end by 8 bases; junction bases not matched to a gene: 6. As DNA, the CDR3 is TGTGCCAGTAGTATGGCGGGACAGGGGAGGGAAGCTTTCTTT. As protein: CASSMAGQGREAFF.

The V gene is TRBV9, the J gene TRBJ2-1; D call uncertain. The CDR3 length is 16 residues. The germline gives CDR1 SGDLS, CDR2 YYNGEE. Trimming stripped 2 bases from V and 0 bases from J, with 12 bases between. The CDR3 nucleotides read TGTGCCAGCAGCGTTTTCTCTGCGAGCTCCTACAATGAGCAGTTCTTC. Amino acids: CASSVFSASSYNEQFF.

The chain combines TRBV11-3 with TRBJ2-2, with D possibly TRBD1 on 5 matching bases. The CDR3 runs 18 residues. The germline V gene has CDR1 SGHNT and CDR2 YENEEA. The V and J ends lost 1 base and 2 bases respectively, with 17 bases between them. The CDR3 region has the DNA TGTGCCAGCAGCTTAGGGGCGTACAGGCTTGATAACACCGGGGAGCTGTTTTTT. Translating it yields CASSLGAYRLDNTGELFF.

J is TRBJ2-1 and V is TRBV4-1, with D maybe TRBD1 (5 bases). CDR1 is MGHRA and CDR2 is YSYEKL in the germline V gene. CDR3 size: 15 residues. The germline V and J ends were trimmed by 3 bases and 0 bases, with 9 bases remaining between them. The CDR3 nucleotides are TGCGCCAGCAGCCAGGACAAGAGCTCCTACAATGAGCAGTTCTTC. This gives the protein CASSQDKSSYNEQFF.